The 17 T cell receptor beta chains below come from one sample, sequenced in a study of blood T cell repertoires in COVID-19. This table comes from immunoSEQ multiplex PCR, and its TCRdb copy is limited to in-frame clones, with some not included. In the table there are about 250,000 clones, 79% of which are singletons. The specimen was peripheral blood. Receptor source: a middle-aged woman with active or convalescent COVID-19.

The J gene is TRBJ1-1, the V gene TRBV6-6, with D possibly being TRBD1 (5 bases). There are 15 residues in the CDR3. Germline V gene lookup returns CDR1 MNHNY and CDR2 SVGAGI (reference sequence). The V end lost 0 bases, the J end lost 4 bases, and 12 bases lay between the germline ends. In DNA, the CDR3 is TGTGCCAGCAGTTACTCAGACAGCCAGAGCACTGAAGCTTTCTTT. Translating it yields CASSYSDSQSTEAFF.

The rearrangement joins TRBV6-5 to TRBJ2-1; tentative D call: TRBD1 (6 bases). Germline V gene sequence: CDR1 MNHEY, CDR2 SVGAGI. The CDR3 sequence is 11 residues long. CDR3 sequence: CAGAGYNEQFF. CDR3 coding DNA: TGTGCGGGGGCGGGTTACAATGAGCAGTTCTTC.

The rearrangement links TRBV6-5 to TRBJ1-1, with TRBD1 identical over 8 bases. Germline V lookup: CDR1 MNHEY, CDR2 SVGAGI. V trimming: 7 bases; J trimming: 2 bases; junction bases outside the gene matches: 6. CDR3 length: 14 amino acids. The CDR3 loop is CASTLDRVNTEAFF. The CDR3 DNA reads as TGTGCCAGCACGTTGGACAGGGTTAACACTGAAGCTTTCTTT.

The chain's CDR3 is CSSKRGDGYTF. The CDR3 DNA reads as TGCAGCTCAAAAAGAGGAGATGGCTACACCTTC. The rearrangement links TRBV29-1 to TRBJ1-2; D gene ambiguous. The CDR3 consists of 11 residues. V lost 8 bases to trimming and J lost 6 bases, with 13 bases between them. In germline, CDR1 is SQVTM, CDR2 ANQGSEA.

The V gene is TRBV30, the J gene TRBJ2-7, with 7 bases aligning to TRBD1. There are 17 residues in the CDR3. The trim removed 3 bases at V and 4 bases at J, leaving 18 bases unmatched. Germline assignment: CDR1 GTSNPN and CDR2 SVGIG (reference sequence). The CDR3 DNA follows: TGTGCCTGGAGGACAGGGCCCGGCCCTCTGCCCTCTTACGAGCAGTACTTC. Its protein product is CAWRTGPGPLPSYEQYF.

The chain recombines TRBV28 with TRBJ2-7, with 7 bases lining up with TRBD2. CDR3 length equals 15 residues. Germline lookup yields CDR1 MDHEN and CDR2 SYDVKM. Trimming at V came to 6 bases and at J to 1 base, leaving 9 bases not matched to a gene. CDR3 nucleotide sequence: TGTGCCAGCAGCCCTCCCCAGGGAGGGTCCTACGAGCAGTACGTC. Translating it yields CASSPPQGGSYEQYV.

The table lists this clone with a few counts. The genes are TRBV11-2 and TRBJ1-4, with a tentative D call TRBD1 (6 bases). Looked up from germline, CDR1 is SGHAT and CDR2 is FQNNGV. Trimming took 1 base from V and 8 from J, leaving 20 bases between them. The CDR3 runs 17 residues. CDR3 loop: CASSLGGGQGLEEKLFF. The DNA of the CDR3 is TGTGCCAGCAGCTTAGGGGGGGGCCAAGGGCTGGAAGAAAAACTGTTTTTT.

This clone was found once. The CDR3, as DNA: TGTGCCAGCAGTGGGGTCGGCGGGACCGGATACGAGCAGTACTTC. Its protein is CASSGVGGTGYEQYF. The chain uses TRBV28 and TRBJ2-7, with D possibly matching TRBD2 (6 bases). With 5 bases removed from V and 4 bases from J, the gap between germline ends came to 18 bases. CDR3 length equals 15 residues. Germline V gene data show CDR1 as MDHEN and CDR2 as SYDVKM.

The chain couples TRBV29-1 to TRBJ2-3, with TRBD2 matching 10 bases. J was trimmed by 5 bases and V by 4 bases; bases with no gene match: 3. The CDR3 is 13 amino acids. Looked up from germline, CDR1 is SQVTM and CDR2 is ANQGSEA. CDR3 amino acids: CSVVPSGGDTQYF. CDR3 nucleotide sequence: TGCAGCGTTGTGCCTAGCGGGGGAGATACGCAGTATTTT.

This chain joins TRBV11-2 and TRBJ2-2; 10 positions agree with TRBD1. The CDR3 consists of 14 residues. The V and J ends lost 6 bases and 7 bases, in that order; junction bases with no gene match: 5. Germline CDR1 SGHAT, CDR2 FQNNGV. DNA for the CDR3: TGTGCCAGCAGTTGGGACAGGGGTGGCGGGGAGCTGTTTTTT. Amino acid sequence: CASSWDRGGGELFF.

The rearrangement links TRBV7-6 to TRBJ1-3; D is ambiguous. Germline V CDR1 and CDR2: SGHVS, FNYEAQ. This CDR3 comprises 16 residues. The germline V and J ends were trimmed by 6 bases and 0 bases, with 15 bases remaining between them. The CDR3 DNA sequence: TGTGCCAGCAGTTTTAGCAGACGAGACTCTGGAAACACCATATATTTT. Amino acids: CASSFSRRDSGNTIYF.

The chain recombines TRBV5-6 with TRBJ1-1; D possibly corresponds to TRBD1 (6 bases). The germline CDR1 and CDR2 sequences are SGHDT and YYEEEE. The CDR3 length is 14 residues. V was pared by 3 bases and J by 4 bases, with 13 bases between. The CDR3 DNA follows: TGTGCCAGCAGCTATTACAGGGTAAGCACTGAAGCTTTCTTT. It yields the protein CASSYYRVSTEAFF. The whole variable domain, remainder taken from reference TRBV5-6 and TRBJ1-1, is DAGVTQSPTHLIKTRGQQVTLRCSPKSGHDTVSWYQQALGQGPQFIFQYYEEEERQRGNFPDRFSGHQFPNYSSELNVNALLLGDSALYLCASSYYRVSTEAFFGQGTRLTVV.

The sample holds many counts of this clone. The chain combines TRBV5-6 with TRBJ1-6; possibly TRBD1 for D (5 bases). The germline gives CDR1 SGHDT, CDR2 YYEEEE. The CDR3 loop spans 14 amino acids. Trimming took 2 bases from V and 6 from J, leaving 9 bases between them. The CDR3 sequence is CASSFSGINSPLHF. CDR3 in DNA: TGTGCCAGCAGCTTTTCAGGGATTAATTCACCCCTCCACTTT. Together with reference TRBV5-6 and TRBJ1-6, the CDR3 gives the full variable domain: DAGVTQSPTHLIKTRGQQVTLRCSPKSGHDTVSWYQQALGQGPQFIFQYYEEEERQRGNFPDRFSGHQFPNYSSELNVNALLLGDSALYLCASSFSGINSPLHFGNGTRLTVT.

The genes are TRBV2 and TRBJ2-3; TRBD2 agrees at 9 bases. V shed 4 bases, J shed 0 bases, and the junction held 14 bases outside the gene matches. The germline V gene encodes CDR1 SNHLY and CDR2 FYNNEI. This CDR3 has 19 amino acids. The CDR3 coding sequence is TGTGCCAGCAGTGCCCACGGAGCGGGGGGTCCCGCTAGCACAGATACGCAGTATTTT. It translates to CASSAHGAGGPASTDTQYF.

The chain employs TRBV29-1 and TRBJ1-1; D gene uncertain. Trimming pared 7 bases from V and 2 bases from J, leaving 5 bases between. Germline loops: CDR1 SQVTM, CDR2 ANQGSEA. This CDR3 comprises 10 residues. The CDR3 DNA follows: TGCAGCGGCAGAAACACTGAAGCTTTCTTT. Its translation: CSGRNTEAFF.

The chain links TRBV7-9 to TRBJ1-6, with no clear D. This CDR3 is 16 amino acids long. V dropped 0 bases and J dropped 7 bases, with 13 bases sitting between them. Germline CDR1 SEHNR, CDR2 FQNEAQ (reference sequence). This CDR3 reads CASSLAPPGPNSPLHF. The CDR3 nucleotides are TGTGCCAGCAGCTTAGCACCCCCGGGTCCAAATTCACCCCTCCACTTT.

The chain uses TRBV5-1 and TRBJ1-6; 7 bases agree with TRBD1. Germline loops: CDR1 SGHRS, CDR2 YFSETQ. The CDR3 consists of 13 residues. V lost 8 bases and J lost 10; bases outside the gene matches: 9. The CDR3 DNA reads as TGCGCCAGAAACAGGGGAGTTAGATCACCCCTCCACTTT. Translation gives CARNRGVRSPLHF.